Included here is one T cell receptor beta chain sequence, with context. The antigen remains unidentified. The repertoire was sequenced with immunoSEQ multiplex PCR; TCRdb's copy has only in-frame clones and lacks some. The data contain about 130,000 clones, approximately 94% of them seen just once; the ten biggest clones take up roughly 7%. Between the trimmed V and J ends, which lost 4 bases and 3 bases, there was a span of 7 bases. CDR1 is SGDLS and CDR2 is YYNGEE in the germline V gene. The CDR3 length is 12 residues. The sample belongs to a study of T cell responses to AZD1222 COVID-19 vaccine. Overall study results and limits: Dominant CD4 TCR responses targeted spike regions 160-218 and 743-854.

The rearrangement links TRBV9 to TRBJ1-1; no clear D gene. Sequencing was performed on peripheral blood, taken on day 0 of AZD1222 vaccination. The source of this sequence is an adult in good health. The CDR3 DNA reads TGTGCCAGCAGCTCAGGCGACACTGAAGCTTTCTTT. Translating gives CASSSGDTEAFF.